The 17 T cell receptor beta chains presented below share a single source sample, sequenced in a study of cytomegalovirus exposure and HLA in healthy donors (dated by TCRdb to about 2017). Receptor amplification or capture employed the immunoSEQ multiplex PCR assay. A mixture of 60 forward primers for TCR Vbeta segments and 13 reverse primers for TCR Jbeta segments was used in the multiplex PCR. TCRdb re-hosts the immuneACCESS table, in-frame sequences only. Its copies lack some clones; in the studies checked, an unresolved V gene accounts for under half of them, and the cause for the rest is not known. In this sample the table shows some 200,000 clones, approximately 80% of which occur a single time. The ten largest clones add up to roughly 2.6% of the sample. Sequenced material: PBMCs. All receptors derive from a woman between 50 and 59 years old in good health and CMV-seropositive.

The V call is TRBV7-9, the J call TRBJ1-2; the match to TRBD1 covers 8 bases. Germline loops: CDR1 SEHNR, CDR2 FQNEAQ (reference sequence). This CDR3 spans 14 amino acids. V shed 5 bases and J 5 bases; nucleotides not matched to a gene: 7. DNA of the CDR3: TGTGCCAGCAGCCCTACAGGGGGAATGTATGGCTACACCTTC. Translating gives CASSPTGGMYGYTF.

The chain is built from TRBV11-2 and TRBJ1-5; TRBD1 agrees at 8 bases. Germline V CDR1 and CDR2: SGHAT, FQNNGV. Losses at the gene ends were 5 bases for V and 5 bases for J; bases not matched to a gene: 8. The CDR3 totals 15 residues. CDR3 sequence: CASSTQGATYQPQHF. DNA for the CDR3: TGTGCCAGCAGCACCCAGGGGGCCACCTATCAGCCCCAGCATTTT.

In its sample, this clone was seen once. The same CDR3 also results from other DNA sequences found in this sample. The chain uses TRBV6-5 and TRBJ1-2, with unresolved D. The germline V gene has CDR1 MNHEY and CDR2 SVGAGI. The CDR3 has 14 amino acids. The V and J ends lost 0 bases and 2 bases respectively, with 7 bases between them. In DNA form, the CDR3 reads TGTGCCAGCAGTTACTCGGGCGGGAACTATGGCTACACCTTC. It yields the protein CASSYSGGNYGYTF.

V and J are TRBV5-6 and TRBJ2-3; TRBD2 matches at 9 bases. This CDR3 has 15 residues. Trimming at V came to 1 base and at J to 3 bases, leaving 3 bases not matched to a gene. CDR1 SGHDT and CDR2 YYEEEE come from the germline V gene. CDR3 region: CASSLWLAGTDTQYF. The CDR3 DNA reads as TGTGCCAGCAGCTTGTGGCTAGCGGGGACAGATACGCAGTATTTT.

The chain has TRBV7-2 and TRBJ2-1, with D perhaps matching TRBD1 (6 bases). Germline V gene sequence: CDR1 SGHTA, CDR2 FQGNSA. The CDR3 is 16 residues long. V lost 1 base to trimming and J lost 4 bases, with 14 bases between them. CDR3 bases: TGTGCCAGCAGCTTAGACCGGACAGCCCAGTACAATGAGCAGTTCTTC. Translated: CASSLDRTAQYNEQFF.

Only a few counts were recorded for this clone. V and J are TRBV2 and TRBJ2-5, with TRBD2 matching 13 bases. The CDR3 consists of 15 residues. The junction had 2 bases not matched to a gene; V was cut back by 4 bases and J by 3 bases. Germline V gives CDR1 SNHLY, CDR2 FYNNEI. CDR3 DNA: TGTGCCAGCAGTGCCGGACTAGCGGGGGAAGAGACCCAGTACTTC. As protein: CASSAGLAGEETQYF.

Details on this clone: The same CDR3 arises from other DNA sequences in this sample as well. The rearrangement joins TRBV5-4 to TRBJ2-2; 8 bases map to TRBD2. The CDR3 spans 14 residues. Trimming took 8 bases from V and 5 from J; bases not matched to a gene: 8. Per the germline V gene, CDR1 is SGHNT and CDR2 is YYREEE (reference sequence). CDR3 sequence (DNA): TGTGCCAGTACCAGCGGGGGAGGGACCGGGGAGCTGTTTTTT. It codes for CASTSGGGTGELFF.

The J gene is TRBJ1-1, the V gene TRBV25-1; 8 nucleotides align to TRBD1. CDR3 size: 17 residues. With 3 bases clipped from V and 0 bases from J, the junction kept 9 bases outside the gene matches. The germline V gene encodes CDR1 MGHDK and CDR2 SYGVNS. The CDR3 DNA reads TGTGCCAGCAGTGATTTAACTAGGACAGGGCTGAACACTGAAGCTTTCTTT. Amino acids: CASSDLTRTGLNTEAFF.

The DNA for the CDR3 is TGTGCCAGCAGCGTAGGTGGGGCGGGCGGGGATGAGCAGTTCTTC. It codes for CASSVGGAGGDEQFF. This chain uses TRBV9 with TRBJ2-1, with D perhaps matching TRBD2 (6 bases). The V end lost 0 bases, the J end lost 8 bases, and 15 bases lay between the germline ends. CDR3 length: 15 residues. Germline V gene sequence: CDR1 SGDLS, CDR2 YYNGEE.

The rearrangement uses TRBV7-6 and TRBJ1-6, with a weak D call TRBD1 (5 bases). The CDR3 loop spans 17 amino acids. V dropped 5 bases and J dropped 0 bases, with 14 bases sitting between them. Germline V CDR1 and CDR2: SGHVS, FNYEAQ. The CDR3 coding sequence is TGTGCCAGCAGCCAAGTTGGGGGGATCTCCTATAATTCACCCCTCCACTTT. The encoded protein is CASSQVGGISYNSPLHF.

This chain connects TRBV5-1 to TRBJ1-2; D possibly corresponds to TRBD1 (6 bases). Germline assignment: CDR1 SGHRS and CDR2 YFSETQ. This CDR3 is built from 14 residues. The ends were cut back, 0 bases at V and 7 bases at J, with 13 bases in the middle. CDR3 protein: CASSLGGGAAGYTF. The CDR3 nucleotides read TGCGCCAGCAGCTTGGGTGGGGGGGCAGCTGGCTACACCTTC.

This clone was recorded a few times. The gene calls are TRBV10-3 and TRBJ2-6; D is ambiguous. Per the germline V gene, CDR1 is ENHRY and CDR2 is SYGVKD. The V end lost 6 bases, the J end lost 0 bases, and 3 bases lay between the germline ends. The CDR3 extends over 13 amino acids. The CDR3 spells CAISFSGANVLTF. CDR3 nucleotides: TGTGCCATCAGCTTCTCTGGGGCCAACGTCCTGACTTTC.

The chain has TRBV4-3 and TRBJ2-3; 14 positions agree with TRBD2. Germline CDR1 reads LGHNA; CDR2 reads YSLEER. The ends lost 4 bases at V and 0 bases at J; junction bases unmatched: 6. The CDR3 runs to 18 residues. As DNA, the CDR3 is TGCGCCAGCAGCCTAAGGACTAGCGGGGGGATAAGCACAGATACGCAGTATTTT. Translated: CASSLRTSGGISTDTQYF.

This chain connects TRBV11-2 to TRBJ2-5; 10 bases match TRBD1. The CDR3 length is 18 residues. CDR1 and CDR2 from the germline V gene are SGHAT and FQNNGV. With 2 bases clipped from V and 3 bases from J, the junction kept 12 bases outside the gene matches. CDR3 region: CASSLRPDRGIVKETQYF. CDR3 bases: TGTGCCAGCAGCTTAAGGCCGGACAGGGGGATTGTTAAAGAGACCCAGTACTTC. The whole variable domain, filled in from reference TRBV11-2 and TRBJ2-5, reads EAGVAQSPRYKIIEKRQSVAFWCNPISGHATLYWYQQILGQGPKLLIQFQNNGVVDDSQLPKDRFSAERLKGVDSTLKIQPAKLEDSAVYLCASSLRPDRGIVKETQYFGPGTRLLVL.

The chain has TRBV6-5 and TRBJ1-2, with TRBD1 matching over 7 bases. Germline V gene sequence: CDR1 MNHEY, CDR2 SVGAGI. Germline trimming cut 8 bases from V and 12 bases from J; bases unmatched to any gene: 9. The CDR3 loop spans 11 amino acids. The DNA for the CDR3 is TGTGCCAGCGGGTACAGGGGACCGGACACCTTC. The encoded protein is CASGYRGPDTF.

The chain links TRBV7-9 to TRBJ2-3; D is ambiguous. V gave up 1 base and J gave up 2 bases, with 4 bases separating them. The germline gives CDR1 SEHNR, CDR2 FQNEAQ (reference sequence). This CDR3 comprises 13 residues. CDR3 protein: CASSLEYTDTQYF. CDR3 nucleotides: TGTGCCAGCAGCTTAGAATACACAGATACGCAGTATTTT. Looking up the rest from reference TRBV7-9 and TRBJ2-3 gives the full variable domain: DTGVSQNPRHKITKRGQNVTFRCDPISEHNRLYWYRQTLGQGPEFLTYFQNEAQLEKSRLLSDRFSAERPKGSFSTLEIQRTEQGDSAMYLCASSLEYTDTQYFGPGTRLTVL.

V and J are TRBV2 and TRBJ1-5; 7 bases fit TRBD1. V dropped 2 bases and J dropped 4; count of bases not matched to a gene: 2. This CDR3 has 14 residues. The germline V gene has CDR1 SNHLY and CDR2 FYNNEI. CDR3 DNA: TGTGCCAGCAGTGAATTGGACAGGAATCAGCCCCAGCATTTT. As protein: CASSELDRNQPQHF.